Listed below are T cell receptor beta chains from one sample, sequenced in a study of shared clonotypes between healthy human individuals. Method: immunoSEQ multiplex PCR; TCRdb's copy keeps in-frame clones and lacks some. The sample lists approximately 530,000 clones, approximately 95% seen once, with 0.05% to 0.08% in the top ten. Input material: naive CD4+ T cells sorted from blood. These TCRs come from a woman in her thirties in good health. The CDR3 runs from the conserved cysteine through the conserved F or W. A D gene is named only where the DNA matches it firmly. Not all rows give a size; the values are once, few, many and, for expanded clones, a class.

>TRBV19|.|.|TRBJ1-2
CASKELNYGYTF
TGTGCCAGTAAGGAACTAAACTATGGCTACACCTTC
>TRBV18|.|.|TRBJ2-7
CASSPLGAAYEQYF
TGTGCCAGCTCACCTTTGGGGGCGGCCTACGAGCAGTACTTC
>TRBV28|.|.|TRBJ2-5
CASSLSPDGETQYF
TGTGCCAGCAGTTTATCTCCCGATGGGGAGACCCAGTACTTC
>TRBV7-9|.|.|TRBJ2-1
CASSLAMNHEQFF
TGTGCCAGCAGCTTAGCGATGAACCATGAGCAGTTCTTC
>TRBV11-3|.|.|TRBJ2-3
CASSLGSSVADTQYF
TGTGCCAGCAGCTTAGGTTCTAGCGTGGCAGATACGCAGTATTTT
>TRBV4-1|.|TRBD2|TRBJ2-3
CASSLTGLVTDTQYF
TGCGCCAGCAGCCTTACGGGACTAGTAACAGATACGCAGTATTTT
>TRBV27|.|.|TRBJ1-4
CASSPIPKPATNEKLFF
TGTGCCAGCAGTCCCATACCTAAACCCGCAACTAATGAAAAACTGTTTTTT
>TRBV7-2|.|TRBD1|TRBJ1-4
CASSSGQVKEKLFF
TGTGCCAGCAGCTCGGGACAGGTCAAAGAAAAACTGTTTTTT
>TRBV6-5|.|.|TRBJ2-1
CASSYSGTVSDNEQFF
TGTGCCAGCAGTTACTCTGGGACTGTTAGCGACAATGAGCAGTTCTTC
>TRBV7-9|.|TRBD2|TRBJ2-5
CASSLSSGKVGETQYF
TGTGCCAGCAGCTTGTCTAGCGGGAAAGTGGGGGAGACCCAGTACTTC
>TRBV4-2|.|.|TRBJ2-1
CASSQVYKENEQFF
TGTGCCAGCAGCCAAGTGTATAAGGAAAATGAGCAGTTCTTC
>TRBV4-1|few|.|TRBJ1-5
CASSQDQQVHWPQHF
TGCGCCAGCAGCCAAGATCAACAAGTCCATTGGCCCCAGCATTTT
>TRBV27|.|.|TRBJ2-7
CASSPTVAYEQYF
TGTGCCAGCAGCCCCACAGTAGCCTACGAGCAGTACTTC
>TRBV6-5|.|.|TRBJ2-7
CASSYTLRSSYEQYF
TGTGCCAGCAGTTACACCCTCAGGAGCTCCTACGAGCAGTACTTC
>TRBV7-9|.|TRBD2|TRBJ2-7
CASSLTLAGAIYEQYF
TGTGCCAGCAGCTTAACCTTAGCGGGAGCCATATACGAGCAGTACTTC
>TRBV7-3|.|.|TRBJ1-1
CASSPRLNTEAFF
TGTGCCAGCAGCCCCCGCTTGAACACTGAAGCTTTCTTT
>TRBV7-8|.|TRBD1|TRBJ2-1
CASREAGGPTYNEQFF
TGTGCCAGCAGGGAGGCAGGGGGCCCGACCTACAATGAGCAGTTCTTC
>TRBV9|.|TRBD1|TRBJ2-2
CASRPGQGSVNTGELFF
TGTGCCAGCCGACCCGGACAGGGATCTGTGAACACCGGGGAGCTGTTTTTT
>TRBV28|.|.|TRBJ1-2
CASSLGTQGPYYGYTF
TGTGCCAGCAGTTTGGGAACACAGGGCCCCTACTATGGCTACACCTTC
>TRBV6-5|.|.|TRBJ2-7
CASNPSGEPYEQYF
TGTGCCAGCAATCCCTCAGGGGAACCCTACGAGCAGTACTTC
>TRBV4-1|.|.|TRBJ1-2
CASSQVTWLNGYTF
TGCGCCAGCAGCCAAGTCACCTGGCTTAATGGCTACACCTTC
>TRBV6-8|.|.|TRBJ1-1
CASSYYPMNTEAFF
TGTGCCAGCAGTTACTATCCCATGAACACTGAAGCTTTCTTT
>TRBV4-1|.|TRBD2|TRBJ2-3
CASSQVGLAADTQYF
TGCGCCAGCAGCCAAGTGGGACTAGCGGCAGATACGCAGTATTTT
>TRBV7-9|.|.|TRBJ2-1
CASSLGGGYNEQFF
TGTGCCAGCAGCTTAGGAGGCGGATACAATGAGCAGTTCTTC
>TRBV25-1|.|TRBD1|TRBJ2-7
CASSASTGSYEQYF
TGTGCCAGCAGTGCATCGACAGGGAGCTACGAGCAGTACTTC
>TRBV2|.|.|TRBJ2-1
CASTRLVISYNEQFF
TGTGCCAGCACCCGACTGGTTATCTCCTACAATGAGCAGTTCTTC
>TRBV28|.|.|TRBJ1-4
CASSLRGAPAYEKLFF
TGTGCCAGCAGTTTAAGGGGGGCGCCCGCTTATGAAAAACTGTTTTTT
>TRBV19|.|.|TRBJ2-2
CASSIDLRVRTGELFF
TGTGCCAGTAGTATAGATCTCAGGGTCCGCACCGGGGAGCTGTTTTTT
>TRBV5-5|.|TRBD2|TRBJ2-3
CASSSPTSGRADTQYF
TGTGCCAGCAGCTCGCCTACTAGCGGGAGGGCAGATACGCAGTATTTT
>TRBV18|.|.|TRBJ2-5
CASSPIISKTQYF
TGTGCCAGCTCACCGATTATTAGCAAGACCCAGTACTTC
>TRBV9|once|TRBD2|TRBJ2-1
CASSPTLTSGRAYYNEQFF
TGTGCCAGCAGCCCAACTCTAACTAGCGGGAGGGCCTATTACAATGAGCAGTTCTTC
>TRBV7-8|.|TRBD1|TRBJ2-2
CASSPAGQGNTGELFF
TGTGCCAGCAGCCCGGCCGGACAGGGGAACACCGGGGAGCTGTTTTTT
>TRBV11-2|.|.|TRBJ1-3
CASSLGGNTIYF
TGTGCCAGCAGCTTAGGTGGAAACACCATATATTTT
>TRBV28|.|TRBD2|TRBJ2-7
CASYTSGKPYEQYF
TGTGCCAGTTACACTAGCGGGAAACCCTACGAGCAGTACTTC
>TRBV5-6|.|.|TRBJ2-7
CASSLSADEQYF
TGTGCCAGCAGCTTGTCTGCGGACGAGCAGTACTTC
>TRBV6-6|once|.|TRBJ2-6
CASSRPSSGANVLTF
TGTGCCAGCAGCCGCCCGTCTTCTGGGGCCAACGTCCTGACTTTC